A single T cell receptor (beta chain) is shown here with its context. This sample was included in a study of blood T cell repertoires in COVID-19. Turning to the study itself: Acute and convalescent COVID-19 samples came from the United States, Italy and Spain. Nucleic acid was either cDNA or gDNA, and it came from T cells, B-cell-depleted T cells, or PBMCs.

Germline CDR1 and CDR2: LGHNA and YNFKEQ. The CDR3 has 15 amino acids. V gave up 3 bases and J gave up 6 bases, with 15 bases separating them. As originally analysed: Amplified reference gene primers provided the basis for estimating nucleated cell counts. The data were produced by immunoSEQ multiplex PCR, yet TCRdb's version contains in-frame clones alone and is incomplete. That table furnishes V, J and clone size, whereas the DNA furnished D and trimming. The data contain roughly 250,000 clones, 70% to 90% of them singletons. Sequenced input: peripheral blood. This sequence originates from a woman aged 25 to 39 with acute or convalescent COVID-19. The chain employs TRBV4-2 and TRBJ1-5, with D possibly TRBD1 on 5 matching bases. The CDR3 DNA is TGTGCCAGCAGCCAGGATCAGGGTTGGGGTCAGCCCCAGCATTTT. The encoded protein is CASSQDQGWGQPQHF.